This entry is about one T cell receptor (beta chain). Repertoires were generated with immunoSEQ multiplex PCR, while TCRdb's copy carries only in-frame clones and drops some. This table holds 250,000 to 300,000 clones, 70% to 90% found once. This sample was included in a study of blood T cell repertoires in COVID-19. V lost 1 base and J lost 3; bases outside the gene matches: 5. CDR1 and CDR2 (germline): SGHTA, FQGNSA. This CDR3 region has 17 residues. The rearrangement links TRBV7-2 to TRBJ2-1; 11 nucleotides match TRBD1. Sequences were obtained from peripheral blood. This clonotype originated in a woman aged 55-75 years with COVID-19, enrolled during active disease. CDR3 DNA: TGTGCCAGCAGCTTAGGCTGGGGACAGGGGGGCTACAATGAGCAGTTCTTC. Encoded protein: CASSLGWGQGGYNEQFF.